A single sample is the source of the 14 T cell receptor beta chains below, sequenced in a study of shared clonotypes between healthy human individuals. Generated by immunoSEQ multiplex PCR, the TCRdb table keeps only in-frame clones and is missing some. The sample shows some 1.5 million clones, approximately 97% of them seen only once. Sequencing used naive CD4+ T cells sorted from blood. Indicated subset: CD45RA+ positively selected. The origin of the receptors is a man aged 25-40 years in good health.

This clone appeared once. V and J are TRBV7-9 and TRBJ2-1, with D possibly being TRBD1 (6 bases). Per germline, CDR1 SEHNR and CDR2 FQNEAQ (reference sequence). Between the trimmed V and J ends, which lost 7 bases and 7 bases, there was a span of 17 bases. The CDR3 length is 14 residues. Written as DNA, the CDR3 is TGTGCCAGCATGACCCCAGGCCAGGGGAATGAGCAGTTCTTC. Its protein is CASMTPGQGNEQFF.

The chain carries TRBV18 and TRBJ2-1; weak D call: TRBD2 (5 bases). Germline assignment: CDR1 KGHSH and CDR2 LQKENI. The CDR3 length is 13 residues. V dropped 3 bases and J dropped 6 bases, with 9 bases sitting between them. The CDR3 spells CASSPTEVNEQFF. The CDR3 DNA follows: TGTGCCAGCTCACCTACGGAGGTCAATGAGCAGTTCTTC.

The CDR3 sequence: CAISVLAGVDTQYF. The CDR3 DNA reads TGTGCCATCAGTGTATTAGCGGGAGTCGATACGCAGTATTTT. The V and J genes are TRBV10-3 and TRBJ2-3; 9 nucleotides agree with TRBD2. The CDR3 consists of 14 residues. Germline lookup yields CDR1 ENHRY and CDR2 SYGVKD. Losses at the gene ends were 4 bases for V and 6 bases for J; bases not matched to a gene: 5.

The chain employs TRBV4-3 and TRBJ2-6, with a possible D match to TRBD1 (5 bases). The germline V and J ends were trimmed by 3 bases and 2 bases, with 11 bases remaining between them. Germline CDR1 reads LGHNA; CDR2 reads YSLEER. The CDR3 is 16 residues long. CDR3 coding DNA: TGCGCCAGCAGCCATCGTTCAGGGACTGGGGCCAACGTCCTGACTTTC. Its translation: CASSHRSGTGANVLTF.

The rearrangement uses TRBV11-3 and TRBJ2-1; D possibly matches TRBD1 or TRBD2 (7 bases each). Germline V gene lookup returns CDR1 SGHNT and CDR2 YENEEA. Trimming cost V 3 bases and J 0 bases, with 12 bases left between them. CDR3 size: 16 residues. In DNA, the CDR3 is TGTGCCAGCAGCTTGGGGGGGGACAGCTCCTACAATGAGCAGTTCTTC. Residues: CASSLGGDSSYNEQFF.

The V gene is TRBV9, the J gene TRBJ2-1; 9 bases align to TRBD2. This CDR3 is 15 amino acids long. CDR1 is SGDLS, CDR2 YYNGEE, per germline. Trimming cost V 2 bases and J 7 bases; bases outside gene matches: 7. DNA for the CDR3: TGTGCCAGCAGCGTCCTAGCGGGACCCGGGAATGAGCAGTTCTTC. Its protein is CASSVLAGPGNEQFF.

The rearrangement joins TRBV27 to TRBJ2-1; D might be TRBD1 (6 bases). V shed 7 bases and J shed 6 bases, with 16 bases lying between them. Germline lookup yields CDR1 MNHEY and CDR2 SMNVEV (reference sequence). The CDR3 extends over 14 amino acids. In DNA form, the CDR3 reads TGTGCCAGCACCCCGGGACATATTACCAATGAGCAGTTCTTC. Protein sequence: CASTPGHITNEQFF.

The chain carries TRBV7-7 and TRBJ2-7, with D hard to call. CDR3 size: 13 residues. V lost 5 bases to trimming and J lost 6 bases, with 14 bases between them. CDR1 is SSHAT, CDR2 FNYEAQ, per germline (reference sequence). CDR3 sequence (DNA): TGTGCCAGCAGCCCCGACCCTACTCGCGAGCAGTACTTC. This sequence encodes CASSPDPTREQYF.

The chain links TRBV10-3 to TRBJ1-2, with TRBD1 matching over 9 bases. Germline V gives CDR1 ENHRY, CDR2 SYGVKD. V lost 10 bases, J lost 4 bases, and 10 bases stayed unmatched. The CDR3 loop spans 14 amino acids. The CDR3 sequence is CATRGGQGGYGYTF. CDR3 DNA sequence: TGTGCCACCAGGGGGGGACAGGGCGGCTATGGCTACACCTTC.

The CDR3 reads CAWSVQGSSYEQYF. The CDR3 DNA is TGTGCCTGGAGTGTACAGGGCAGCTCCTACGAGCAGTACTTC. The chain recombines TRBV30 with TRBJ2-7, with a weak D call TRBD1 (6 bases). CDR3 length: 14 residues. Germline CDR1 GTSNPN, CDR2 SVGIG (reference sequence). Trimming took 0 bases from V and 0 from J, leaving 9 bases between them.

V usage is TRBV18 and J usage is TRBJ1-4; the D gene is possibly TRBD1 (6 bases). This CDR3 is built from 15 residues. Germline loops: CDR1 KGHSH, CDR2 LQKENI. V was trimmed by 5 bases and J by 6 bases, leaving 16 bases between them. DNA for the CDR3: TGTGCCAGCTCAGCTCTACAGGGTGGTGATGAAAAACTGTTTTTT. Amino acid sequence: CASSALQGGDEKLFF.

The chain combines TRBV28 with TRBJ2-6; 7 positions agree with TRBD1. The CDR3 covers 17 residues. Germline loops: CDR1 MDHEN, CDR2 SYDVKM. Germline trimming cut 5 bases from V and 4 bases from J; bases unmatched to any gene: 11. This chain's CDR3 is CASSLPRQGMGANVLTF. CDR3 nucleotides: TGTGCCAGCAGTCTCCCACGACAGGGAATGGGGGCCAACGTCCTGACTTTC.

The chain couples TRBV9 to TRBJ2-1; no clear D. This CDR3 has 15 residues. Between the trimmed V and J ends, which lost 1 base and 9 bases, there was a span of 17 bases. Germline assignment: CDR1 SGDLS and CDR2 YYNGEE. CDR3 protein: CASSVSSSLSGEQFF. The CDR3 region has the DNA TGTGCCAGCAGCGTATCTAGTTCCTTATCAGGTGAGCAGTTCTTC.

This chain links TRBV29-1 with TRBJ1-5, with TRBD1 matching 9 bases. This CDR3 comprises 13 residues. V shed 7 bases and J 4 bases; nucleotides not matched to a gene: 5. The germline V gene has CDR1 SQVTM and CDR2 ANQGSEA. The CDR3 protein is CSALGQGNQPQHF. DNA for the CDR3: TGCAGCGCCCTGGGACAGGGTAATCAGCCCCAGCATTTT.